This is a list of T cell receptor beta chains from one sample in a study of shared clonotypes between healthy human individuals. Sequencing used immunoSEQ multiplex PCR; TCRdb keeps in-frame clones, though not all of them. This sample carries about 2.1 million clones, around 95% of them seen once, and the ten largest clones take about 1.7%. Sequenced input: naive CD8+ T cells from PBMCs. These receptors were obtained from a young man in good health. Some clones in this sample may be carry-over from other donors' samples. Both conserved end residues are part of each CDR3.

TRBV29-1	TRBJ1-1	CSVPLRGQGAGMNTEAFF
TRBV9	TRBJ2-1	CASSVTGTHYNEQFF
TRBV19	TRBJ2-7	CASSPGLSYEQYF
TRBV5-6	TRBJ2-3	CASSFSPRTGDTQYF
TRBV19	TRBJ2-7	CASSIVGGSSYEQYF
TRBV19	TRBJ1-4	CASSSPGATNEKLFF
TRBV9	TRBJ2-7	CASTPSGTEYEQYF
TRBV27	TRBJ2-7	CASSPGGSYEQYF
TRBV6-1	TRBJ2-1	CASSAGPAGYNEQFF
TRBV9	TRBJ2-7	CASSATDNEQYF
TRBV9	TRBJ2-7	CASSAYRDISYEQYF
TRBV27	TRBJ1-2	CASSFLTTGGRPSSNYGYTF
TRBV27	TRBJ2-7	CASSFGGQVGASRTEQYF
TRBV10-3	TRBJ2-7	CAIRRGRDEQYF
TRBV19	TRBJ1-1	CASSPRTANTEAFF